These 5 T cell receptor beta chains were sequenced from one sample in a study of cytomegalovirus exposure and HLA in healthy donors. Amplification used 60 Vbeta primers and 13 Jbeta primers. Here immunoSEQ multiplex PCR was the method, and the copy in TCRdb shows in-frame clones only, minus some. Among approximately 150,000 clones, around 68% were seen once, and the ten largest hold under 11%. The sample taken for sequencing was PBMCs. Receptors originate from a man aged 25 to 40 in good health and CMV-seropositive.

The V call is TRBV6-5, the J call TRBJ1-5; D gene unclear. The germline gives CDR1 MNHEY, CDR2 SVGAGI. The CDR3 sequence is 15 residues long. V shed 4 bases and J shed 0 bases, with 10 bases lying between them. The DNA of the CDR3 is TGTGCCAGCAGTTTTTCCGGGAGTAGCAATCAGCCCCAGCATTTT. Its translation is CASSFSGSSNQPQHF.

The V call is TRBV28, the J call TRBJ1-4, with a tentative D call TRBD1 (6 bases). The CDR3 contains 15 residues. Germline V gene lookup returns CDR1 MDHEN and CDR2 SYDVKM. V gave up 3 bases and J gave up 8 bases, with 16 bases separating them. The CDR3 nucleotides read TGTGCCAGCAGTTTTGGGGGGGGCGCTGGGGAAAAACTGTTTTTT. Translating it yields CASSFGGGAGEKLFF.

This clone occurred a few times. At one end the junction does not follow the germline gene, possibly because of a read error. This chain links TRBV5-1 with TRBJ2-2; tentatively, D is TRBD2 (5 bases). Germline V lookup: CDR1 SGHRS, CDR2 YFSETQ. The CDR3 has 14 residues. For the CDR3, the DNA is TGCGCCAGCAGCTTGGCCGGGAACCCCGGGGAGCTGTTTTTT. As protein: CASSLAGNPGELFF. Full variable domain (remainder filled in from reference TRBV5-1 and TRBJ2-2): KAGVTQTPRYLIKTRGQQVTLSCSPISGHRSVSWYQQTPGQGLQFLFEYFSETQRNKGNFPGRFSGRQFSNSRSEMNVSTLELGDSALYLCASSLAGNPGELFFGEGSRLTVL.

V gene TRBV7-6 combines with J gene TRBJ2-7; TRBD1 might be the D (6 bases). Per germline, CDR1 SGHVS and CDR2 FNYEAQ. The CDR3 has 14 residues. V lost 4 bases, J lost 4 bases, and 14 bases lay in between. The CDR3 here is CASSSRDKWYEQYF. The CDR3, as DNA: TGTGCCAGCAGCTCCCGGGACAAGTGGTACGAGCAGTACTTC.

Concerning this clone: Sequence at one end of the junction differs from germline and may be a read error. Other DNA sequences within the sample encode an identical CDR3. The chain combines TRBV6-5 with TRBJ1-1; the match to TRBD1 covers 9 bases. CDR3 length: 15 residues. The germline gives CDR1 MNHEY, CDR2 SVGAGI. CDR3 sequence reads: CASRETGGAGTEAFF. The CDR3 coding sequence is TGCGCCAGCAGAGAAACAGGGGGCGCGGGCACTGAAGCTTTCTTT.